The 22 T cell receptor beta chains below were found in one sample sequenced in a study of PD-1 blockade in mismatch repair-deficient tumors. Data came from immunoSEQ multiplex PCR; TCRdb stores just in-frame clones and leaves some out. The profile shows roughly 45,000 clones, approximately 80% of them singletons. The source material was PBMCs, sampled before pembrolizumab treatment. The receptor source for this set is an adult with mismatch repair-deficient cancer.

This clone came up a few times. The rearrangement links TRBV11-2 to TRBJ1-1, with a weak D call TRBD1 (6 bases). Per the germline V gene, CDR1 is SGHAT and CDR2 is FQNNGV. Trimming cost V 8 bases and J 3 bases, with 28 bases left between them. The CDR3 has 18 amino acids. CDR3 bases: TGTGCCAGCTCTTTTAGGGGGAGAGGGGCTTTCGAAGACACTGAAGCTTTCTTT. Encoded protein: CASSFRGRGAFEDTEAFF.

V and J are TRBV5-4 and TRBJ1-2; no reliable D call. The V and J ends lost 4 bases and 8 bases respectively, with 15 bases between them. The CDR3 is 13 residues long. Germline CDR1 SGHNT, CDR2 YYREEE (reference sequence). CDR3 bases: TGTGCCAGCAGCGGGTTGAGGCTGGACGGCTACACCTTC. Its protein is CASSGLRLDGYTF.

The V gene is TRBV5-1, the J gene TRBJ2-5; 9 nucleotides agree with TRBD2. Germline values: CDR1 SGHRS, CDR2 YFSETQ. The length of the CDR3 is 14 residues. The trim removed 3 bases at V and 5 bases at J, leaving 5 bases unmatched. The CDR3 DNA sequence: TGCGCCAGCAGCTCCTCGGCGGGAGGGGAGACCCAGTACTTC. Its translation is CASSSSAGGETQYF.

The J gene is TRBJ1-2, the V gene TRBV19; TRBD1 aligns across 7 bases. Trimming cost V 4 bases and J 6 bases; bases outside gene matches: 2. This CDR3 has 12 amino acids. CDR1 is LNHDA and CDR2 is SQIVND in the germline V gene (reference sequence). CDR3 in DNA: TGTGCCAGTAGTACAGGGGGTAATGGCTACACCTTC. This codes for CASSTGGNGYTF.

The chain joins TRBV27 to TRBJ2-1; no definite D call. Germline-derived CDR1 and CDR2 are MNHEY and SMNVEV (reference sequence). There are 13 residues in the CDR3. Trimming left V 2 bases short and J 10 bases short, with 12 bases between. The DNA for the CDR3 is TGTGCCAGCAGTTTAACGACCCCCCGAGAGCAGTTCTTC. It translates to CASSLTTPREQFF.

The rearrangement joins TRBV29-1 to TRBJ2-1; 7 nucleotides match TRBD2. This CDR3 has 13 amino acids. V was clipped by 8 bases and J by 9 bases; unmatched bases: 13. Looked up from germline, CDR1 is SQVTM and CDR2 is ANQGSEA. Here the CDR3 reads CSLQRDSSAEQFF. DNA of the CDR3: TGCAGCCTTCAGCGGGATAGCTCGGCTGAGCAGTTCTTC.

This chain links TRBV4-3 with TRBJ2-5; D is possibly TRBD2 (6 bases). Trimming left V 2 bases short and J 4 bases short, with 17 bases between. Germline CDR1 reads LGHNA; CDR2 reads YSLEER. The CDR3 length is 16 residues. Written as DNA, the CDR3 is TGCGCCAGCAGCCAACTCACCGGAGGGGTCGGAGAGACCCAGTACTTC. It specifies CASSQLTGGVGETQYF.

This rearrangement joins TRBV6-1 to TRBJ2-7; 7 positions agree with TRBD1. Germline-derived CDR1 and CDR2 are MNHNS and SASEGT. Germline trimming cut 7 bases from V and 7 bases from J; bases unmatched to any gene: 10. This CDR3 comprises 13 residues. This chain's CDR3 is CASTMTGSGEQYF. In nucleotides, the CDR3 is TGTGCCAGCACTATGACAGGGTCTGGTGAGCAGTACTTC.

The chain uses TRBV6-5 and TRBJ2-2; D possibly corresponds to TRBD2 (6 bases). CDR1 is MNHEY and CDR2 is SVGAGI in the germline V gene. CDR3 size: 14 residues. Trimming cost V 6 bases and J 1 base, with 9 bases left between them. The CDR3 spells CASSRDWNTGELFF. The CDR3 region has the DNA TGTGCCAGCAGCCGGGACTGGAACACCGGGGAGCTGTTTTTT.

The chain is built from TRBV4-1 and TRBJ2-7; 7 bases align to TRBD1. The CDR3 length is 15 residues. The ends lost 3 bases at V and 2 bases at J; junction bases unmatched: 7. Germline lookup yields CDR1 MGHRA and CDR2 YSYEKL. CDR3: CASSHDPTGTYEQYF. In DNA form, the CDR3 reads TGCGCCAGCAGCCACGACCCGACAGGGACCTACGAGCAGTACTTC.

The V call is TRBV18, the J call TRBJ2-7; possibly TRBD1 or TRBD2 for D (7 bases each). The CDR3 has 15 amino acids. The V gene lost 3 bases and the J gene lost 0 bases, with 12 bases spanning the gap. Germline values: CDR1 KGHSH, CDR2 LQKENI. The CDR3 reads CASSPQGGYSYEQYF. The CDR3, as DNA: TGTGCCAGCTCACCCCAGGGGGGGTACTCCTACGAGCAGTACTTC.

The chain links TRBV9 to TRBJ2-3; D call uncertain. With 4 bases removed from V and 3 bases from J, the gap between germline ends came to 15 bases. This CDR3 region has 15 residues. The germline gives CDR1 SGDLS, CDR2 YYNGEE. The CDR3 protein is CASSSTPRATDTQYF. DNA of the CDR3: TGTGCCAGCAGCTCGACCCCCCGTGCGACAGATACGCAGTATTTT.

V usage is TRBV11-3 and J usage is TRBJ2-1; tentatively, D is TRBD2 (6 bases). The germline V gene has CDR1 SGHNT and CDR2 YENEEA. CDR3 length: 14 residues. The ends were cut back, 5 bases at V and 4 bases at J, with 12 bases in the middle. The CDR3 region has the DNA TGTGCCAGCAGCGCTACTAGCAGTTACAATGAGCAGTTCTTC. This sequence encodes CASSATSSYNEQFF.

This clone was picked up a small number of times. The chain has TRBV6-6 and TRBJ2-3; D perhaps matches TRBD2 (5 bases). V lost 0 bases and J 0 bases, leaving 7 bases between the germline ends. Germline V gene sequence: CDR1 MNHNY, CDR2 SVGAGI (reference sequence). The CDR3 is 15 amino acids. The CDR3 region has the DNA TGTGCCAGCAGTTACTCGGCGGGTAGCACAGATACGCAGTATTTT. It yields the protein CASSYSAGSTDTQYF.

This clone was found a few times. DNA of the CDR3: TGTGCCAGTAGAGAACTAGCGGGAGTTAGCGGTGAGCAGTTCTTC. Amino acid sequence: CASRELAGVSGEQFF. The chain links TRBV19 to TRBJ2-1; TRBD2 matches 11 bases. The length of the CDR3 is 15 residues. Germline-derived CDR1 and CDR2 are LNHDA and SQIVND (reference sequence). J was trimmed by 9 bases and V by 6 bases; bases with no gene match: 10.

This CDR3 is CASSGHGGIRDTIYF. The CDR3 DNA sequence: TGTGCCAGCAGCGGACACGGGGGAATACGAGACACCATATATTTT. This rearrangement joins TRBV7-9 to TRBJ1-3, with D possibly being TRBD1 (5 bases). Trimming left V 5 bases short and J 8 bases short, with 19 bases between. CDR3 length equals 15 residues. CDR1 is SEHNR, CDR2 FQNEAQ, per germline (reference sequence).

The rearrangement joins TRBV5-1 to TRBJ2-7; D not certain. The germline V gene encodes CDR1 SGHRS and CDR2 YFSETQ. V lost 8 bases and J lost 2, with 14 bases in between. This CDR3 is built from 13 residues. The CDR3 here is CASRNPEAYEQYF. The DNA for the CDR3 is TGCGCCAGTCGGAACCCCGAAGCCTACGAGCAGTACTTC.

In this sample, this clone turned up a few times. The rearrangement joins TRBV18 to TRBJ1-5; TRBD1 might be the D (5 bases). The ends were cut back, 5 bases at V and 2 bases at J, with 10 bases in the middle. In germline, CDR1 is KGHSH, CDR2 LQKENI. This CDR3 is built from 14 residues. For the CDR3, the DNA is TGTGCCAGCTCAGTGGACAATGGCAATCAGCCCCAGCATTTT. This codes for CASSVDNGNQPQHF.

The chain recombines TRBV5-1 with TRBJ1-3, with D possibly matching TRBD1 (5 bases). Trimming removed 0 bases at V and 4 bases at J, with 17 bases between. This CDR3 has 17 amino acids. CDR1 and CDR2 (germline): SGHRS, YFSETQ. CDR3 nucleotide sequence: TGCGCCAGCAGCTTGGATGGGGGAACAGGAACCGGAAACACCATATATTTT. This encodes CASSLDGGTGTGNTIYF.

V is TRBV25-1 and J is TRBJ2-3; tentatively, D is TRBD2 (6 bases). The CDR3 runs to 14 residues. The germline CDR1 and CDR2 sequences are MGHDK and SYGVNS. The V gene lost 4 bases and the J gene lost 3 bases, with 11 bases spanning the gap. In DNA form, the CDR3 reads TGTGCCAGCAGTGGTCGACTAGATACAGATACGCAGTATTTT. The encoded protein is CASSGRLDTDTQYF.

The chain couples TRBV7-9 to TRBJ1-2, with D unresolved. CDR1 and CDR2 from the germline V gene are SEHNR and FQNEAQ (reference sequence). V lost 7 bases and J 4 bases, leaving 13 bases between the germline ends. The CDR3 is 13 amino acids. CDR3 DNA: TGTGCCAGCACCGGGCGGGGTCCCTATGGCTACACCTTC. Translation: CASTGRGPYGYTF.

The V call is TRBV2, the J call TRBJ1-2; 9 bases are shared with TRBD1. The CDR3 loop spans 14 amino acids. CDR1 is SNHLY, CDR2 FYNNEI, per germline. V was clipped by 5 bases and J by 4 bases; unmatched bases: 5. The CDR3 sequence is CASSKGTGSYGYTF. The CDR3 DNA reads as TGTGCCAGCAGTAAAGGGACAGGGTCCTATGGCTACACCTTC. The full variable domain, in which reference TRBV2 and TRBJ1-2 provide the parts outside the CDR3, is EPEVTQTPSHQVTQMGQEVILRCVPISNHLYFYWYRQILGQKVEFLVSFYNNEISEKSEIFDDQFSVERPDGSNFTLKIRSTKLEDSAMYFCASSKGTGSYGYTFGSGTRLTVV.